Below are 2 T cell receptor beta chains sequenced from a single sample in a study of Ad26.COV2.S vaccination and SARS-CoV-2 variants. The assay was immunoSEQ multiplex PCR, and TCRdb's table has in-frame clones only and misses some. This table has about 98,000 clones, 80% appearing once. Sequenced material: peripheral blood, taken after recovery from COVID-19. Every receptor here comes from a human donor who had recovered from COVID-19.

Only one count was recorded for this clone. The gene calls are TRBV5-1 and TRBJ1-1; 8 nucleotides line up with TRBD1. Looked up from germline, CDR1 is SGHRS and CDR2 is YFSETQ. The CDR3 is 17 residues long. The V segment lost 1 base and the J segment 0 bases; nucleotides outside the gene matches: 8. The CDR3 sequence is CASSLYPLGQVNTEAFF. The CDR3 region has the DNA TGCGCCAGCAGCTTGTATCCGTTGGGACAGGTGAACACTGAAGCTTTCTTT.

This chain connects TRBV11-2 to TRBJ2-2, with 15 bases aligning to TRBD2. The germline CDR1 and CDR2 sequences are SGHAT and FQNNGV. V lost 6 bases, J lost 4 bases, and 3 bases stayed unmatched. The CDR3 extends over 16 amino acids. Here the CDR3 reads CASSRGLAGGTGELFF. The CDR3 DNA reads TGTGCCAGCAGTAGGGGACTAGCGGGAGGCACCGGGGAGCTGTTTTTT.